This T cell receptor beta chain appears in the sequencing data of a study of monozygotic twins with cystic fibrosis. General observations from the study: Unrelated CF individuals shared fewer identical clonotypes than monozygotic CF twins. Low clonality (median 0.0095) suggested a mostly naive repertoire.

Comment on this clone: The antigen remains undetermined.

Sequencing used immunoSEQ multiplex PCR; TCRdb keeps in-frame clones, though not all of them. The table records 30,000 to 45,000 clones, 84% of them present only once. The CDR3 sequence is 13 residues long. Deletions cut 5 bases from V and 6 bases from J, with 13 bases between. CDR1 is SGHVS, CDR2 FNYEAQ, per germline. What was sequenced was blood. This sequence joins TRBV7-6 and TRBJ1-2, with a tentative D call TRBD1 (5 bases). This clonotype was sampled from a girl aged 2-10 years with cystic fibrosis. CDR3: CASSPRDLHGYTF. CDR3 sequence (DNA): TGTGCCAGCAGCCCCAGGGACTTGCATGGCTACACCTTC.